This TCR beta chain stems from a study of preoperative IRX-2 immunotherapy in early breast cancer. Described treatment: preoperative locoregional IRX-2 cytokine immunotherapy. Patients received preoperative, locoregional IRX-2 cytokine immunotherapy in a phase Ib study. The CDR3 covers 14 residues. The V and J ends lost 2 bases and 3 bases respectively, with 10 bases between them. Germline V CDR1 and CDR2: KGHSH, LQKENI. Libraries were prepared by immunoSEQ multiplex PCR; TCRdb keeps only in-frame clonotypes and omits some of them. The sample records 20,000 to 25,000 clones, roughly 90% being singletons.

This TCR was recovered from a human donor with breast cancer. V gene TRBV18 combines with J gene TRBJ1-1; D call uncertain. The material sequenced was tumor tissue, taken after IRX-2 immunotherapy. The CDR3 bases are TGTGCCAGCTCACCAACCCTGCTGGACACTGAAGCTTTCTTT. It encodes CASSPTLLDTEAFF.